These T cell receptor beta chains were read from a single sample in a study of cytomegalovirus exposure and HLA in healthy donors. The protocol was immunoSEQ multiplex PCR, while the TCRdb copy is restricted to in-frame clones and leaves out a portion. The sample gives about 110,000 clones, about 74% of which show up once; around 5% is in the top ten. The specimen sequenced was PBMCs. All receptors derive from a female donor in good health and CMV-seropositive. Each CDR3 is given with its conserved first and last residue. The D gene is left open where the match is weak. Part of the rows lack a size; the others show once, few, many or a class for expanded clones.

.	TRBJ2-7	11	.	TRBV20-1	TGCAGTGCTAGAGATATAGACGAGCAGTACTTC	CSARDIDEQYF
.	TRBJ2-7	15	.	TRBV15	TGTGCCACCAGCAGAGGTGCTAGCGCGCCCTACGAGCAGTACTTC	CATSRGASAPYEQYF
.	TRBJ1-1	15	.	TRBV28	TGTGCCAGCACCCTACGGACAGCTATGAACACTGAAGCTTTCTTT	CASTLRTAMNTEAFF
.	TRBJ1-2	15	.	TRBV25-1	TGTGCCAGCAGTGATGGGGGCGCCAGGTTCTATGGCTACACCTTC	CASSDGGARFYGYTF
TRBD1	TRBJ1-1	15	.	TRBV6-4	TGTGCCAGCGTAAGACAGGGGGCTTTGTACACTGAAGCTTTCTTT	CASVRQGALYTEAFF
TRBD1	TRBJ2-7	18	once	TRBV7-2	TGTGCCAGCAGCCTCTACCGATTGGACAGGTTCTTATCCTACGAGCAGTACTTC	CASSLYRLDRFLSYEQYF
TRBD2	TRBJ2-2	18	.	TRBV6-7	TGTGCCAGCAGTTACCCCCCCGGTTTGGGGGGGGACACCGGGGAGCTGTTTTTT	CASSYPPGLGGDTGELFF
TRBD2	TRBJ2-3	14	.	TRBV10-3	TGTGCCATCAGTTTAGCGGGGGGCACAGATACGCAGTATTTT	CAISLAGGTDTQYF
TRBD2	TRBJ2-1	15	.	TRBV25-1	TGTGCCAGCAGTGATCCAGCGGGGTTCAACAATGAGCAGTTCTTC	CASSDPAGFNNEQFF
.	TRBJ2-1	12	once	TRBV10-3	TGTGCCATCAGTCCAAATAGTAATGAGCAGTTCTTC	CAISPNSNEQFF
TRBD1	TRBJ1-1	14	.	TRBV19	TGTGCCAGTAATAAGGGACAGATCAACACTGAAGCTTTCTTT	CASNKGQINTEAFF
.	TRBJ1-4	14	once	TRBV5-1	TGCGCCAGCAGCACCCTGCAGGCCGGAGAAAAACTGTTTTTT	CASSTLQAGEKLFF
TRBD2	TRBJ2-1	17	.	TRBV30	TGTGCCTGGAGTGTACGGCTAGCGGCTTTCGGGTACGGTGAGCAGTTCTTC	CAWSVRLAAFGYGEQFF
.	TRBJ1-2	14	.	TRBV13	TGTGCCAGCACCGGGATCAACTTTGACCATGGCTACACCTTC	CASTGINFDHGYTF
.	TRBJ2-3	15	.	TRBV28	TGTGCCAGCAGAGACTGGGGCGAAGCCACAGATACGCAGTATTTT	CASRDWGEATDTQYF
TRBD1	TRBJ1-5	17	.	TRBV27	TGTGCCAGCAGTAAATACCTAACGGGACAGGGGGGTCAGCCCCAGCATTTT	CASSKYLTGQGGQPQHF
.	TRBJ2-7	14	.	TRBV18	TGTGCCAGCTCACCAGGGGCCAACTCCTACGAGCAGTACTTC	CASSPGANSYEQYF
.	TRBJ1-2	13	.	TRBV5-8	TGTGCCAGCAGCTTGACCAGGGCCTACGGCTACACCTTC	CASSLTRAYGYTF
.	TRBJ1-1	10	.	TRBV30	TGTGCCTGGAGTCGGGTGGAAGCTTTCTTT	CAWSRVEAFF
TRBD2	TRBJ2-1	15	.	TRBV7-9	TGTGCCAGCAGCTTAGTGCGGGGGAGATACAATGAGCAGTTCTTC	CASSLVRGRYNEQFF
TRBD1	TRBJ2-7	15	.	TRBV5-1	TGCGCCAGCAGCCCCGGGACAGGGGGCTCCTACGAGCAGTACTTC	CASSPGTGGSYEQYF
.	TRBJ2-6	15	.	TRBV1	TGCACCAGCAGTCGAGTTAACTCTGGGGCCAACGTCCTGACTTTC	CTSSRVNSGANVLTF
.	TRBJ2-5	14	.	TRBV5-4	TGTGCCAGCAGTTCTCGGCGGGGCCAAGAGACCCAGTACTTC	CASSSRRGQETQYF
TRBD1	TRBJ2-5	17	.	TRBV10-1	TGCGCCAGCAGTGATTGGGTCGGACAGGGGGCCTGGGAGACCCAGTACTTC	CASSDWVGQGAWETQYF
.	TRBJ2-7	18	.	TRBV21-1	TGTGCCAGCAGCAAAGGACTAGCGGGAGGAGTAATATATCTGGAGCAGTACTTC	CASSKGLAGGVIYLEQYF
TRBD2	TRBJ2-5	14	.	TRBV7-9	TGTGCCAGCAGCTTACGCGGGAGTGGGGAGACCCAGTACTTC	CASSLRGSGETQYF
TRBD2	TRBJ2-1	15	few	TRBV25-1	TGTGCCAGCCAAAGAAGGACTAGCGGGAGAGCTGAGCAGTTCTTC	CASQRRTSGRAEQFF
.	TRBJ1-4	15	.	TRBV19	TGTGCCAGTAGTCCCCCTACAGGGACGGGTGAAAAACTGTTTTTT	CASSPPTGTGEKLFF
.	TRBJ1-2	17	.	TRBV4-1	TGCGCCAGCAGCCAAGTGATTGGGACTCCAGAAAACTATGGCTACACCTTC	CASSQVIGTPENYGYTF
TRBD2	TRBJ2-3	16	.	TRBV28	TGTGCCAGCAGTTTCCCTAGCGGGGTTAGCACAGATACGCAGTATTTT	CASSFPSGVSTDTQYF
TRBD1	TRBJ1-2	15	few	TRBV19	TGTGCCAGTAGCCTACAAGAGGGGGCAGCGTATGGCTACACCTTC	CASSLQEGAAYGYTF
TRBD1	TRBJ1-2	13	.	TRBV4-3	TGCGCCAGCAGCCACGGGACAGGGTATGGCTACACCTTC	CASSHGTGYGYTF
.	TRBJ2-1	14	.	TRBV7-6	TGTGCCAGCAGCTTAGACCGCAGGGGAACGGAGCAGTTCTTC	CASSLDRRGTEQFF
.	TRBJ2-7	14	.	TRBV11-2	TGTGCCAGCAGCTTAGGCCAGACTACCTACGAGCAGTACTTC	CASSLGQTTYEQYF
.	TRBJ1-5	17	.	TRBV19	TGTGCCACTGACAACCGGGGGGGCGGCACCAGCAATCAGCCCCAGCATTTT	CATDNRGGGTSNQPQHF
.	TRBJ2-2	18	.	TRBV7-8	TGTGCCAGCAGCTTGAGGCTAGCCGGGGGAATCGCCACCGGGGAGCTGTTTTTT	CASSLRLAGGIATGELFF
TRBD2	TRBJ2-7	18	few	TRBV19	TGTGCCAGTAGCCACCCCAAAGCGGGGGGGCAGGGGACCTACGAGCAGTACTTC	CASSHPKAGGQGTYEQYF
TRBD2	TRBJ2-3	15	.	TRBV7-9	TGTGCCAGCAGCCGGACTAGCGGTAGCACAGATACGCAGTATTTT	CASSRTSGSTDTQYF
TRBD1	TRBJ2-3	15	.	TRBV2	TGTGCCAGCAGTACAACAGGGGCCACCACAGATACGCAGTATTTT	CASSTTGATTDTQYF
TRBD2	TRBJ2-3	17	.	TRBV30	TGTGCCTGGAGAAGTAGCGGGAGGGCCTGGCTCACAGATACGCAGTATTTT	CAWRSSGRAWLTDTQYF
TRBD1	TRBJ2-7	15	.	TRBV19	TGTGCCAGTAGTATAGACGGGACAGCCTACTACGAGCAGTACTTC	CASSIDGTAYYEQYF
.	TRBJ2-5	15	.	TRBV7-3	TGTGCCAGCAGCCTCCACACAGGGAAACAAGAGACCCAGTACTTC	CASSLHTGKQETQYF
TRBD1	TRBJ2-5	15	.	TRBV7-6	TGTGCCAGCAGCTTGGTGGGGACAGAACAAGAGACCCAGTACTTC	CASSLVGTEQETQYF
.	TRBJ1-5	14	.	TRBV2	TGTGCCAGCTCCTGGGAGGGAGTCCATCAGCCCCAGCATTTT	CASSWEGVHQPQHF
TRBD1	TRBJ2-3	13	.	TRBV11-2	TGTGCCAGCAGCCGGACAGGGTCAGATACGCAGTATTTT	CASSRTGSDTQYF
TRBD1	TRBJ2-2	15	once	TRBV7-2	TGTGCCAGCAGCTTAGTCAGGGGGAGCACCGGGGAGCTGTTTTTT	CASSLVRGSTGELFF
.	TRBJ1-3	15	.	TRBV5-6	TGTGCCAGCAGCATAACAGGGTTGCCTGGAAACACCATATATTTT	CASSITGLPGNTIYF
TRBD1	TRBJ2-5	13	.	TRBV11-2	TGTGCCAGCAGCCGGGACAGGCAAGAGACCCAGTACTTC	CASSRDRQETQYF
.	TRBJ2-1	15	.	TRBV11-1	TGTGCCAGCAGCTTAAACCACGCGAGAGGGAATGAGCAGTTCTTC	CASSLNHARGNEQFF
.	TRBJ2-1	16	.	TRBV5-1	TGCGCCAGCAGCCCAGGAGGGCCAGCCTTTAGTAATGAGCAGTTCTTC	CASSPGGPAFSNEQFF
TRBD1	TRBJ2-2	14	.	TRBV7-2	TGTGCCAGCAGCTTGGGACAGCTTCCCGGGGAGCTGTTTTTT	CASSLGQLPGELFF
.	TRBJ2-7	13	.	TRBV4-2	TGTGCCAGCAGCCCGACATTCTCCTACGAGCAGTACTTC	CASSPTFSYEQYF
.	TRBJ2-5	17	.	TRBV6-1	TGTGCCAGCAGTGACCCTACCGTTCCAGGGGAACAAGAGACCCAGTACTTC	CASSDPTVPGEQETQYF
TRBD1	TRBJ2-3	15	.	TRBV5-5	TGTGCCAGCAGCTTAACAGGGGTGTGGGCAGATACGCAGTATTTT	CASSLTGVWADTQYF
.	TRBJ1-2	13	few	TRBV6-5	TGTGCCAGCAGTCCCAGGGACATTATAGGCTACACCTTC	CASSPRDIIGYTF
.	TRBJ1-6	16	.	TRBV27	TGTGCCAGCCGTGACAGTTTTTCCAACTATAATTCACCCCTCCACTTT	CASRDSFSNYNSPLHF
.	TRBJ1-4	14	.	TRBV15	TGTGCCACCAGCATTTCTGCGTCCAATGAAAAACTGTTTTTT	CATSISASNEKLFF
.	TRBJ1-2	18	once	TRBV9	TGTGCCAGCAGCGCGGGCGTAGAGGAGAGGACGGGGGGATATGGCTACACCTTC	CASSAGVEERTGGYGYTF
TRBD1	TRBJ1-2	15	.	TRBV18	TGTGCCAGCTCACCAGGGACAGGCGGAACCTATGGCTACACCTTC	CASSPGTGGTYGYTF